The 14 T cell receptor beta chains below were found in one sample sequenced in a study of beta chain features in type 1 diabetes (dated by TCRdb to 2016 to 2019). Library construction relied on the immunoSEQ multiplex PCR assay. The High Capacity cDNA Reverse Transcription Kit was used to reverse transcribe all of the isolated RNA, meaning that expressed TCRB transcripts were what got sequenced. TCRdb re-hosts the immuneACCESS table, in-frame sequences only. Its copies lack some clones; in the studies checked, an unresolved V gene accounts for under half of them, and the cause for the rest is not known. The sample table contains around 160,000 clones; only one count was recorded for 6.5% to 10% of them. Of the sample, under 0.65% is held by the ten largest clones. Their specific antigens are unknown. Study-level results and caveats: Type 1 diabetes patients showed a moderate but significant shortening of TCRB CDR3 length in all four CD4+ subsets.

What was sequenced was central memory CD4+ T cells from blood. Every receptor here comes from a woman younger than 30 with type 1 diabetes.

The rearrangement uses TRBV5-4 and TRBJ2-5, with D possibly matching TRBD2 (6 bases). Trimming took off 4 bases at V and 3 bases at J, with 10 bases between the two ends. Germline lookup yields CDR1 SGHNT and CDR2 YYREEE (reference sequence). The CDR3 is 13 amino acids. The CDR3 DNA sequence: TGTGCCAGCAGCCATCCTAGCGAAGAGACCCAGTACTTC. Translating it yields CASSHPSEETQYF.

The CDR3 is CASSQQTGGSYEQYF. The CDR3 bases are TGCGCCAGCAGCCAACAGACAGGGGGCTCCTACGAGCAGTACTTC. J is TRBJ2-7 and V is TRBV4-1; 9 bases are shared with TRBD1. The V gene's germline CDR1 is MGHRA and CDR2 YSYEKL. Trimming at V came to 2 bases and at J to 0 bases, leaving 2 bases not matched to a gene. This CDR3 is built from 15 residues.

This clone was recorded a few times. Other DNA sequences in the sample encode the same CDR3. The chain recombines TRBV7-9 with TRBJ1-6; TRBD1 matches 9 bases. The CDR3 loop spans 14 amino acids. Germline CDR1 and CDR2: SEHNR and FQNEAQ (reference sequence). Losses at the gene ends were 1 base for V and 10 bases for J; bases not matched to a gene: 2. CDR3 protein: CASSLGQGGSPLHF. In DNA form, the CDR3 reads TGTGCCAGCAGCTTAGGACAGGGGGGATCACCCCTCCACTTT.

This sequence joins TRBV28 and TRBJ2-5; 9 nucleotides align to TRBD2. The CDR3 has 16 residues. From germline, CDR1 is MDHEN and CDR2 SYDVKM. V shed 4 bases and J 5 bases; nucleotides not matched to a gene: 11. CDR3 sequence: CASSSLSGSGEETQYF. The CDR3 DNA is TGTGCCAGCAGTTCCCTTAGCGGGAGTGGTGAGGAGACCCAGTACTTC.

This clone was recorded a few times. The chain couples TRBV14 to TRBJ2-1; D is uncertain. V was trimmed by 4 bases and J by 5 bases, leaving 3 bases between them. Looked up from germline, CDR1 is SGHDN and CDR2 is FVKESK. This CDR3 is built from 11 residues. DNA for the CDR3: TGTGCCAGCAGCCGAGACAATGAGCAGTTCTTC. It yields the protein CASSRDNEQFF.

This clone has just a few counts. The V and J genes are TRBV10-3 and TRBJ1-5, with TRBD1 matching over 8 bases. The CDR3 contains 16 residues. The J segment lost 3 bases and the V segment lost 6 bases, leaving 10 bases of the junction unmatched. The germline gives CDR1 ENHRY, CDR2 SYGVKD. CDR3 nucleotides: TGTGCCATCAGCCATGAGGGGACAGGAAACAATCAGCCCCAGCATTTT. Encoded protein: CAISHEGTGNNQPQHF.

V and J are TRBV28 and TRBJ2-3; 9 bases agree with TRBD2. This CDR3 region has 17 residues. Germline values: CDR1 MDHEN, CDR2 SYDVKM. V was clipped by 4 bases and J by 4 bases; unmatched bases: 12. Written as DNA, the CDR3 is TGTGCCAGCAGTTCCGCTGCGGGCGGGGGGGCCCCAGATACGCAGTATTTT. Translation: CASSSAAGGGAPDTQYF.

This chain links TRBV7-7 with TRBJ2-1, with 7 bases aligning to TRBD2. Germline lookup yields CDR1 SSHAT and CDR2 FNYEAQ (reference sequence). V gave up 1 base and J gave up 4 bases; unmatched junction bases: 7. CDR3 length equals 16 residues. The CDR3 coding sequence is TGTGCCAGCAGCTTAGGACCGGGAGGCCAATACAATGAGCAGTTCTTC. Its translation is CASSLGPGGQYNEQFF.

CDR3 in amino acids: CASSIGTGSSPLHF. The CDR3 DNA reads as TGTGCCAGTAGTATCGGGACAGGGAGTTCACCCCTCCACTTT. The chain recombines TRBV19 with TRBJ1-6; 9 bases line up with TRBD1. The V gene end was trimmed by 3 bases and the J gene end by 9 bases; junction bases not matched to a gene: 3. Germline V gives CDR1 LNHDA, CDR2 SQIVND (reference sequence). The CDR3 is made up of 14 amino acids. Drawing the rest from reference TRBV19 and TRBJ1-6, the complete variable domain is DGGITQSPKYLFRKEGQNVTLSCEQNLNHDAMYWYRQDPGQGLRLIYYSQIVNDFQKGDIAEGYSVSREKKESFPLTVTSAQKNPTAFYLCASSIGTGSSPLHFGNGTRLTVT.

This clone was seen at least ten times. The chain carries TRBV19 and TRBJ2-6; no reliable D call. Germline CDR1 is LNHDA and CDR2 is SQIVND (reference sequence). The CDR3 runs to 13 residues. Trimming took off 9 bases at V and 2 bases at J, with 8 bases between the two ends. In nucleotides, the CDR3 is TGTGCCAGCTCGACTCCTGGGGCCAACGTCCTGACTTTC. It specifies CASSTPGANVLTF.

This chain connects TRBV29-1 to TRBJ1-1; D uncertain. This CDR3 has 10 amino acids. In germline, CDR1 is SQVTM, CDR2 ANQGSEA. V lost 4 bases, J lost 5 bases, and 5 bases lay in between. The CDR3 DNA is TGCAGCGTTGTAGTGACTGAAGCTTTCTTT. Translated, it gives CSVVVTEAFF. The complete variable domain, with remaining parts taken from reference TRBV29-1 and TRBJ1-1, reads SAVISQKPSRDICQRGTSLTIQCQVDSQVTMMFWYRQQPGQSLTLIATANQGSEATYESGFVIDKFPISRPNLTFSTLTVSNMSPEDSSIYLCSVVVTEAFFGQGTRLTVV.

The sample holds a few counts of this clone. The rearrangement joins TRBV28 to TRBJ2-1; TRBD2 aligns across 7 bases. The ends lost 5 bases at V and 3 bases at J; junction bases unmatched: 7. This CDR3 is built from 15 residues. Per germline, CDR1 MDHEN and CDR2 SYDVKM. DNA for the CDR3: TGTGCCAGCAGTACCCGGGGGGAGGGCTACAATGAGCAGTTCTTC. Translating it yields CASSTRGEGYNEQFF.

The chain recombines TRBV4-1 with TRBJ1-1; unclear D gene. V gave up 0 bases and J gave up 4 bases, with 9 bases separating them. CDR3 length equals 14 residues. Looked up from germline, CDR1 is MGHRA and CDR2 is YSYEKL. This chain's CDR3 is CASSQETRGTEAFF. The CDR3 DNA follows: TGCGCCAGCAGCCAAGAAACCCGGGGCACTGAAGCTTTCTTT.

This chain connects TRBV28 to TRBJ2-2, with TRBD2 as a possible D gene (5 bases). V lost 3 bases, J lost 2 bases, and 10 bases lay in between. The CDR3 loop spans 15 amino acids. The germline CDR1 and CDR2 sequences are MDHEN and SYDVKM. The DNA of the CDR3 is TGTGCCAGCAGTTTGGGCGGGCCTAACACCGGGGAGCTGTTTTTT. It is translated as CASSLGGPNTGELFF.